These T cell receptor beta chains were read from a single sample in a study of T cell responses to AZD1222 COVID-19 vaccine. Assay used: immunoSEQ multiplex PCR; TCRdb lists only in-frame clones, some missing. This sample has tens of thousands of clones, with about nine tenths found just once. The material sequenced was peripheral blood, taken 28 days after the second AZD1222 dose. These receptor sequences come from an adult who received the AZD1222 COVID-19 vaccine. Both conserved end residues are trimmed from each CDR3. Fields, in order: J gene, V gene, CDR3 protein.

>TRBJ1-1|TRBV27
ASRLRGVYTEAF
>TRBJ2-5|TRBV19
ASSTGTSPLRGTQY
>TRBJ2-3|TRBV28
ASSFRSSRGTDTQY
>TRBJ2-7|TRBV21-1
ASSTPAYSGYEQY
>TRBJ2-5|TRBV9
ASSESIGGQETQY
>TRBJ1-1|TRBV30
AWTGTRNTEAF
>TRBJ1-1|TRBV15
ATSRGLNTEAF
>TRBJ2-3|TRBV11-2
ASTLGLAGSTDTQY
>TRBJ2-7|TRBV3-1/TRBV3-2
ASSQDLAGGREQY
>TRBJ1-2|TRBV6-2/TRBV6-3
ASSWTDYGYT
>TRBJ1-6|TRBV30
AWSVRGQGYNSPLH
>TRBJ1-1|TRBV29-1
SVEDSRRVRTTEAF
>TRBJ2-7|TRBV6-5
ASSRIHSYEQY
>TRBJ2-5|TRBV3-1/TRBV3-2
ASSQVSLFEETQY
>TRBJ1-5|TRBV19
ASTPVEGAGQPQH
>TRBJ2-2|TRBV10-3
AINWDPRTGELF
>TRBJ2-1|TRBV6-2/TRBV6-3
ASSYTSGIRNEQF
>TRBJ2-3|TRBV29-1
SVASGLTDTQY
>TRBJ1-4|TRBV27
ASSFRGVSEKLF
>TRBJ2-2|TRBV6-6
ASSQHTGGRRNTGELF
>TRBJ1-2|TRBV14
ASSLGTEYGYT
>TRBJ2-5|TRBV6-2/TRBV6-3
ASSYWGTQETQY
>TRBJ1-1|TRBV29-1
SVEDLYVGAEAF
>TRBJ1-2|TRBV7-2
ASSSGVYGYT
>TRBJ1-5|TRBV28
ASSLIQGRSNQPQH